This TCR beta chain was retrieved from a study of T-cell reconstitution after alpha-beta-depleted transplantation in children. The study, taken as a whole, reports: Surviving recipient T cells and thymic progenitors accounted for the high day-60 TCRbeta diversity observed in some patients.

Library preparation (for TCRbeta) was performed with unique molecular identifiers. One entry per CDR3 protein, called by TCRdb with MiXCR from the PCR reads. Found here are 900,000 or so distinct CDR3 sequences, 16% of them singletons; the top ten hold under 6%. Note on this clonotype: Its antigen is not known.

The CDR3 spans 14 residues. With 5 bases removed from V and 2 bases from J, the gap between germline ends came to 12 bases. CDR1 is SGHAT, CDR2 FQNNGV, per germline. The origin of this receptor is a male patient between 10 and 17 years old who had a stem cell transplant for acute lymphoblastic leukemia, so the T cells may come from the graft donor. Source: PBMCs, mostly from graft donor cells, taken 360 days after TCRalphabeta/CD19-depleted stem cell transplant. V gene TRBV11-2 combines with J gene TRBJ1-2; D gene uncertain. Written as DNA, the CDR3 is TGTGCCAGCAGCGCAACAACGCTGAACTATGGCTACACCTTC. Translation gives CASSATTLNYGYTF.